The clone carrying this T cell receptor beta chain is categorized as medium-sized (0.01 to 0.1%). Its antigen remains unidentified. V was pared by 4 bases and J by 4 bases, with 9 bases of the junction left unmatched. Germline CDR1 reads SGHVS; CDR2 reads FNYEAQ. This CDR3 contains 17 residues. The source of the sample is a study of early T cells in non-severe SARS-CoV-2 infection. Unique molecular identifiers were added to individual cDNA molecules. MiXCR was run by TCRdb on the 5' RACE reads, yielding one entry per CDR3 protein. This table holds 70,000 to 95,000 distinct CDR3 sequences, about a sixth found once. Study-level results: Comparison of clonotypes with VDJdb favored anti-spike CD8 responses while missing private and CD4 specificities.

The chain is built from TRBV7-6 and TRBJ2-2, with 10 positions matching TRBD2. Material: whole blood. The TCR sequence derives from an adult who was a healthcare worker with PCR-confirmed SARS-CoV-2 infection or an uninfected control (not recorded which). CDR3 region: CASSSIPSGGVTGELFF. The CDR3 DNA reads as TGTGCCAGCAGCTCCATTCCCAGCGGGGGGGTCACCGGGGAGCTGTTTTTT.